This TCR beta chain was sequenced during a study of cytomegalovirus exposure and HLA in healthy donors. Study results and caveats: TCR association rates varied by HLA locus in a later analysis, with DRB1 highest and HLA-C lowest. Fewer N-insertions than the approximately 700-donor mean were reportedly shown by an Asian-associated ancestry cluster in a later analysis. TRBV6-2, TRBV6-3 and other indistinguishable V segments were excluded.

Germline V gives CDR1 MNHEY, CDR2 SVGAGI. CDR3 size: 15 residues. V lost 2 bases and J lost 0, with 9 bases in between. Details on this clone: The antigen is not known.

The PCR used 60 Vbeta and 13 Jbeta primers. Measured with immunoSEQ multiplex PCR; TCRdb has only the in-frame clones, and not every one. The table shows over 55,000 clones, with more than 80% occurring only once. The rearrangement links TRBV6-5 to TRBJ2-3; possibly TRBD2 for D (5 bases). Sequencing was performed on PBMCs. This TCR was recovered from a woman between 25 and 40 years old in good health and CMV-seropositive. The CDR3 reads CASSYVGLSTDTQYF. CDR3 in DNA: TGTGCCAGCAGTTACGTTGGACTTAGCACAGATACGCAGTATTTT.